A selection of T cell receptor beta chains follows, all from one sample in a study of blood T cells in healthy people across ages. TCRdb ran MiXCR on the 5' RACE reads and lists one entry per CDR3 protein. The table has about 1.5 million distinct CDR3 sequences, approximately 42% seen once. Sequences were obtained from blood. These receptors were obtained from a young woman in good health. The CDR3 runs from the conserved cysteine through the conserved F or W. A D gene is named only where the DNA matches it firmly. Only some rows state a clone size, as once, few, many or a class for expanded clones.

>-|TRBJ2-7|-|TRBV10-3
TGTGCCATCACCCCCGGCAAGGGCGAGCAGTACTTC
CAITPGKGEQYF
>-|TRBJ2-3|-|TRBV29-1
TGCAGCGTTGCACATTCTAGCACAGATACGCAGTATTTT
CSVAHSSTDTQYF
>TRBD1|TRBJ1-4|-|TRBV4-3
TGCGCCAGCAGCCAAGGGGGCCGACAGGGGCGAGGGGAAAAACTGTTTTTT
CASSQGGRQGRGEKLFF
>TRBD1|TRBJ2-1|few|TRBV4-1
TGCGCCAGCAGCCGATCGACAGGGGTCAATGAGCAGTTCTTC
CASSRSTGVNEQFF
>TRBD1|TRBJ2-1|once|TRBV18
TGTGCCAGCTCAACAGGGGGCGCGGGCTCCTACAATGAGCAGTTCTTC
CASSTGGAGSYNEQFF
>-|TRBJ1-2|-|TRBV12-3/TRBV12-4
TGTGCCAACCAACAGGGTCCTAACTATGGCTACACCTTC
CANQQGPNYGYTF
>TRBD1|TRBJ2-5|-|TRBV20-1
TGCAGTGCTAAGACAGGGGGCGCGGAGACCCAGTACTTC
CSAKTGGAETQYF
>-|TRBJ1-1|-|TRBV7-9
TGTGCCAGCAGCTCCTTGGGGGTAGCGAACACTGAAGCTTTCTTT
CASSSLGVANTEAFF
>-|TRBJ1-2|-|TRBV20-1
TGCAGTGCTAGAGTTCAGGGGCCGGCCGGCTACACCTTC
CSARVQGPAGYTF
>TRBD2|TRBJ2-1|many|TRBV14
TGTGCCAGCAGTCCTAGCGGGGGGTTCTACAATGAGCAGTTCTTC
CASSPSGGFYNEQFF
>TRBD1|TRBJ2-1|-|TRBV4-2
TGTGCCAGCAGCCAGGGACAGGGCGAGGGGTACAATGAGCAGTTCTTC
CASSQGQGEGYNEQFF
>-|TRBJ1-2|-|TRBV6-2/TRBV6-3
TGTGCCAGCAGTTACGGGACACTCTATGGCTACACCTTC
CASSYGTLYGYTF
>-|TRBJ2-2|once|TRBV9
TGTGCCAGCAGCGTCCAACCTGAGGCCGGGGAGCTGTTTTTT
CASSVQPEAGELFF
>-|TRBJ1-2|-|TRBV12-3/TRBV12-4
TGTGCCAGCAGTTCCCACTCAGGGATTTCTTATGGCTACACCTTC
CASSSHSGISYGYTF
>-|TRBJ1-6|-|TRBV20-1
TGCAGTGCTGGTTACCAAATCGGCTCCTATAATTCACCCCTCCACTTT
CSAGYQIGSYNSPLHF
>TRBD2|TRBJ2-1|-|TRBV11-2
TGTGCCAGCAGCTTATGGGGGGGGGAGGGTGAGCAGTTCTTC
CASSLWGGEGEQFF
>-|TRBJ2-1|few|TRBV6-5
TGTGCCAGCAGTTACTACGGGGCCTACAATGAGCAGTTCTTC
CASSYYGAYNEQFF
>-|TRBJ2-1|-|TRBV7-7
TGTGCTAGCAGCCCCGGGATCGGGGGAGGGGGTGAGCAGTTCTTC
CASSPGIGGGGEQFF
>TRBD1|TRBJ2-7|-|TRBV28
TGTGCCAGCCAGGGACAGGGGAGCGAGCAGTACTTC
CASQGQGSEQYF
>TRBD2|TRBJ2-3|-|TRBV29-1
TGCAGCGTTGAACCGACTAGCGGAAACACAGATACGCAGTATTTT
CSVEPTSGNTDTQYF
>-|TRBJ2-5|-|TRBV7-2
TGTGCCAGCAGCTTAAGTGGGAAATCGGTGACCCAGTACTTC
CASSLSGKSVTQYF
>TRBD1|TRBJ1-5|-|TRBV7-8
TGTGCCAGCAGCTTAGTGGGGACAGGGGTCAATCAGCCCCAGCATTTT
CASSLVGTGVNQPQHF
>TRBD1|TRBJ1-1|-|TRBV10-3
TGTGCCATCAGTTCAGGGGGCTCTGAAGCTTTCTTT
CAISSGGSEAFF
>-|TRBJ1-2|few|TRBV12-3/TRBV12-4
TGTGCCAGCAGTTTAGGCTTTGGGGTCGGCTACACCTTC
CASSLGFGVGYTF
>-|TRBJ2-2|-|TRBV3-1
TGTGCCAGCAGCCAGAGTGTCACCGGGGAGCTGTTTTTT
CASSQSVTGELFF
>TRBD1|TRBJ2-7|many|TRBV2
TGTGCCAGCAACATGGGACAGGGAAACGAGCAGTACTTC
CASNMGQGNEQYF
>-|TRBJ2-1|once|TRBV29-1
TGCAGCGCCGAAGGCAGGGGGGTTGAGTATGGGAGCAATGAGCAGTTCTTC
CSAEGRGVEYGSNEQFF
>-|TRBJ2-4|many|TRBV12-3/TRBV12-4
TGTGCCAGCAATTCTGGAGGGGCAGCCAAAAACATTCAGTACTTC
CASNSGGAAKNIQYF
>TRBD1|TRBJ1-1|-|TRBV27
TGTGCCAGCAGTTTCGGAACAGGGGGCTTGAACACTGAAGCTTTCTTT
CASSFGTGGLNTEAFF
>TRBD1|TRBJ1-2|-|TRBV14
TGTGCCAGCAGTCTTTATCGGACAGGGCTGATGAGTGGCTACACCTTC
CASSLYRTGLMSGYTF
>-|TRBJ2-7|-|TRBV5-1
TGCGCCAGCAGCTTGGCCACGGGACATGGCTACGAGCAGTACTTC
CASSLATGHGYEQYF
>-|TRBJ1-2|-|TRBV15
TGTGCCACCAGCGGGGGTCTACAGGGAAGAGTCTATGGCTACACCTTC
CATSGGLQGRVYGYTF
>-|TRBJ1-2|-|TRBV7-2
TGTGCCAGCAGCCCTAGGGGGGTTAGGTACTATGGCTACACCTTC
CASSPRGVRYYGYTF
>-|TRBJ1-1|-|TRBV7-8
TGTGCCAGCATTCAGGGCCGGGGAAGAGGCACTGAAGCTTTCTTT
CASIQGRGRGTEAFF
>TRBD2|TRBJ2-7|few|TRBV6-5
TGTGCCAGCAGTTTTATAGCGGGGGGAGACTACGAGCAGTACTTC
CASSFIAGGDYEQYF
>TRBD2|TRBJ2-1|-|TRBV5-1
TGCGCCAGCAGCCCAAGACTAGCGGGGGGTTTTTACAATGAGCAGTTCTTC
CASSPRLAGGFYNEQFF
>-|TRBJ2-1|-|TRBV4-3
TGCGCCAGCAGCCAAGATAGGTCTAGTGGCAATGAGCAGTTCTTC
CASSQDRSSGNEQFF
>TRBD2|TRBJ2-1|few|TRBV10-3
TGTGCCATCAGTGGAAGCGGGAGGGTATACAATGAGCAGTTCTTC
CAISGSGRVYNEQFF
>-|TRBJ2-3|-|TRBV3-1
TGTGCCAGCAGCCAAGATCACGGGGGTTGGGATACGCAGTATTTT
CASSQDHGGWDTQYF
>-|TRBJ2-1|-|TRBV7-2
TGTGCCAGCAGCTTAGGGGGCCTAGCAGGTGAGCAGTTCTTC
CASSLGGLAGEQFF
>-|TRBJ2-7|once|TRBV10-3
TGTGCCATCAGTGAGGCAACCGGGACTTCTTACTGCGAGCAGTACTTC
CAISEATGTSYCEQYF
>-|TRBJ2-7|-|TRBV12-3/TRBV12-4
TGTGCCAGCAGTTTAGGCCCCGCCAGGGACGAGCAGTACTTC
CASSLGPARDEQYF
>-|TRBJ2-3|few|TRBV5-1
TGCGCCAGCAGCTTTAAGGGTGGTAGTACTACAGATACGCAGTATTTT
CASSFKGGSTTDTQYF
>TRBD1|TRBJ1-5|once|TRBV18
TGTGCCAGCTCACTACAGGGGGCAACTTTGAGCAATCAGCCCCAGCATTTT
CASSLQGATLSNQPQHF
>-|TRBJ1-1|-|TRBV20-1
TGCAGTGCTAGGGCTTCCGGGACATTGAACACTGAAGCTTTCTTT
CSARASGTLNTEAFF
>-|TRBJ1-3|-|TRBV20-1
TGCAGTGCAACCGCTTACCAGGGACACTCTGGAAACACCATATATTTT
CSATAYQGHSGNTIYF
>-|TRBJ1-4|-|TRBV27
TGTGCCAGCAGTCCCCAGGGATGGTACAGCCTAAATGAAAAACTGTTTTTT
CASSPQGWYSLNEKLFF
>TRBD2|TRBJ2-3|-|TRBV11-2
TGTGCCAGCAGCTTAGATGATCCTAGCGGAGCGACAGATACGCAGTATTTT
CASSLDDPSGATDTQYF
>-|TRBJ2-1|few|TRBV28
TGTGCCAGCTTCGCTATCAATGAGCAGTTCTTC
CASFAINEQFF
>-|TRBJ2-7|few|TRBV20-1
TGCAGTGCTAGAGGTCAGACAGTTAGTTACGAGCAGTACTTC
CSARGQTVSYEQYF
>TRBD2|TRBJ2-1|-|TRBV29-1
TGCAGCGTTGATATGGGGAAGCGGGGTGAGCAGTTCTTC
CSVDMGKRGEQFF
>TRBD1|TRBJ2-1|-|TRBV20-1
TGCAGTGTAGGGGGCTTGGGGGAGCGAGGCTGCAATGAGCAGTTCTTC
CSVGGLGERGCNEQFF
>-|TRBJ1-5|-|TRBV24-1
TGTGCCACCAGTGCCACTCGGTCGGGGCAGCCCCAGCATTTT
CATSATRSGQPQHF
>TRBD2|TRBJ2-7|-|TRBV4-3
TGCGCCAGCAGCCGACCAGTCGCGCGGGAGGGATACAATGAGCAGTACTTC
CASSRPVAREGYNEQYF